This T cell receptor beta chain was profiled in a study of regulatory T cells in long-lasting Graves disease. As to time point: newly diagnosed GD, antithyroid drugs for less than 3 months. The TCR library used RNA extracted from PBMCs. Graves' disease diagnosis was established per American Thyroid Association guidelines. CDR3-region Arm-PCR and iRepertoire HTBI primers produced the TCR beta libraries. TCRdb passed the multiplex PCR reads through MiXCR, listing each CDR3 protein once. This table has 520,000 or so distinct CDR3 sequences, around 12% appearing once. V lost 8 bases to trimming and J lost 0 bases, with 20 bases between them. Germline V gene lookup returns CDR1 LGHNA and CDR2 YNFKEQ. The CDR3 is 18 amino acids. Separately, the same data were catalogued under a study of T cells in Graves' hyperthyroidism and ophthalmopathy. That publication notes: The HTBI primer set drove a first-round RT-PCR of the TCR CDR3. Blood also contained most expanded thyroid clonotypes above 0.001. Median prediction lead before ophthalmopathy onset was six to eight months with the model.

The starting material was peripheral blood mononuclear cells (PBMCs), obtained at new diagnosis, from a patient treated with antithyroid drugs. This clonotype was obtained from a young woman with Graves disease. The chain uses TRBV4-2 and TRBJ2-6; D may be TRBD1 (7 bases). The CDR3 is CASRLLPGGSSGANVLTF. The CDR3 DNA follows: TGTGCCAGCCGACTCCTCCCAGGGGGGAGCTCTGGGGCCAACGTCCTGACTTTC.